These T cell receptor beta chains were read from a single sample in a study of blood T cell repertoires in COVID-19. Libraries were prepared by immunoSEQ multiplex PCR; TCRdb keeps only in-frame clonotypes and omits some of them. The data hold about 250,000 clones, with 88% observed a single time. Sequenced input: peripheral blood. The receptors derive from a middle-aged woman who had recovered from COVID-19. Both conserved end residues are part of each CDR3. D genes are given only for firm matches. The listing skips clone size in some rows; elsewhere it reads once, few, many or a size class.

TRBJ2-1 TRBV6-2/TRBV6-3 TRBD2 - CASSYRSGTGNEQFF TGTGCCAGCAGTTACCGGAGCGGGACGGGGAATGAGCAGTTCTTC
TRBJ2-1 TRBV19 - - CASSIATPGEQFF TGTGCCAGTAGTATAGCGACGCCGGGTGAGCAGTTCTTC
TRBJ1-1 TRBV29-1 - - CSVERAAGNTEAFF TGCAGCGTTGAAAGGGCCGCGGGGAACACTGAAGCTTTCTTT
TRBJ1-3 TRBV4-1 - many CASRAGGGNTIYF TGCGCCAGCAGGGCGGGTGGTGGAAACACCATATATTTT
TRBJ2-5 TRBV7-2 TRBD2 - CASSLVTSGSQETQYF TGTGCCAGCAGCTTAGTTACTAGCGGGAGCCAAGAGACCCAGTACTTC
TRBJ2-1 TRBV23-1 - - CARRFESPHNEQFF TGCGCCCGCCGGTTCGAGAGCCCCCACAATGAGCAGTTCTTC
TRBJ2-2 TRBV9 - once CASSPNAEGAGELFF TGTGCCAGCAGCCCGAATGCAGAGGGCGCCGGGGAGCTGTTTTTT
TRBJ1-1 TRBV5-4 TRBD1 - CASGQPGTGDGAFF TGTGCCAGCGGCCAACCCGGGACAGGGGATGGAGCTTTCTTT
TRBJ2-1 TRBV5-1 TRBD1 few CASTPTDRVSNEQFF TGCGCCAGCACTCCCACGGACAGGGTGAGCAATGAGCAGTTCTTC
TRBJ1-6 TRBV6-5 TRBD1 - CASSPGQGGSPLHF TGTGCCAGCAGTCCCGGACAGGGGGGTTCACCCCTCCACTTT
TRBJ2-1 TRBV6-1 TRBD2 - CASSERRRAGGPDEQFF TGTGCCAGCAGTGAAAGGCGGCGGGCGGGAGGGCCGGATGAGCAGTTCTTC
TRBJ2-2 TRBV7-3 - - CASSPTASRYTGELFF TGTGCCAGCAGCCCCACGGCTAGCCGTTACACCGGGGAGCTGTTTTTT
TRBJ2-1 TRBV6-2/TRBV6-3 - once CASSYKGLGEQFF TGTGCCAGCAGTTACAAGGGGCTAGGTGAGCAGTTCTTC
TRBJ2-5 TRBV11-1 TRBD1 - CASSFGTAKQETQYF TGTGCCAGCAGCTTTGGGACAGCGAAACAAGAGACCCAGTACTTC
TRBJ2-1 TRBV5-1 TRBD2 - CASPPGREWSYNEQFF TGCGCCAGTCCACCAGGGCGGGAGTGGTCCTACAATGAGCAGTTCTTC
TRBJ2-7 TRBV6-5 TRBD2 once CATSGSPYEQYF TGTGCCACTAGCGGGAGTCCCTACGAGCAGTACTTC
TRBJ1-4 TRBV19 - many CASSMSWTAEKLFF TGTGCCAGTAGTATGTCGTGGACAGCCGAAAAACTGTTTTTT
TRBJ1-1 TRBV6-5 TRBD1 - CASSYLGTEMNTEAFF TGTGCCAGCAGTTACCTCGGGACAGAGATGAACACTGAAGCTTTCTTT
TRBJ2-3 TRBV5-1 TRBD1 - CASSRTQGMGTDTQYF TGCGCCAGCAGCCGTACACAGGGGATGGGCACAGATACGCAGTATTTT
TRBJ2-3 TRBV5-1 - - CASSSTADTQYF TGCGCCAGCAGCTCGACTGCAGATACGCAGTATTTT
TRBJ1-1 TRBV11-3 - - CASSLARHGGPNTEAFF TGTGCCAGCAGCTTAGCCAGGCACGGGGGGCCAAACACTGAAGCTTTCTTT
TRBJ2-2 TRBV3-1/TRBV3-2 TRBD2 - CASSRRLAGAGELFF TGTGCCAGCAGCCGCAGACTAGCGGGAGCCGGGGAGCTGTTTTTT